This is a list of T cell receptor beta chains from one sample in a study of human T cells and chemical hapten exposure. MiXCR, run by TCRdb on the RACE reads, gives a single entry per CDR3 protein. The sample records about 360,000 distinct CDR3 sequences, approximately 5.1% being singletons. This sample comprised whole blood, obtained in connection with sensitization to the hapten diphenylcyclopropenone (DPC). These receptor sequences come from a woman between 45 and 60 years old with alopecia areata. Some clones in this sample may be carry-over from other donors' samples. The CDR3 runs from the conserved cysteine through the conserved F or W. Each record gives: J gene, clone size, D gene, V gene, CDR3 DNA, CDR3 protein. D genes are given only for firm matches. Clone size, where shown, is once, few, many, or a class for clones that have expanded.

>TRBJ2-3|many|TRBD2|TRBV6-5
TGTGCCAGCACCTCTAGCGGGGGCGTCACAGATACGCAGTATTTT
CASTSSGGVTDTQYF
>TRBJ2-3|.|TRBD1|TRBV7-2
TGTGCCAGCAGCTTCTCAGGACAGGGCACAGATACGCAGTATTTT
CASSFSGQGTDTQYF
>TRBJ2-7|many|TRBD2|TRBV4-3
TGCGCCAGCGCCTCTCTAGCGGGAGCGGGCGAGCAGTACTTC
CASASLAGAGEQYF
>TRBJ1-1|many|.|TRBV7-9
TGTGCCAGCAGCCCCTCGATCGGTTTTCGTCTCTTT
CASSPSIGFRLF
>TRBJ2-1|few|.|TRBV5-5
TGTGCCAGCAGCCCTAGTTGGAACAATGAGCAGTTCTTC
CASSPSWNNEQFF
>TRBJ1-6|many|.|TRBV29-1
TGCAGCGTTGAAACGGGAGACAGTCCTGGTTCACCCCTCCACTTT
CSVETGDSPGSPLHF
>TRBJ1-2|few|TRBD1|TRBV5-4
TGTGCCAGCAGCTTGGCCGGACAGGGGGCCTATGGCTACACCTTC
CASSLAGQGAYGYTF
>TRBJ2-7|few|.|TRBV4-3
TGCGCCAGCAGCCAAGACGCGAAGGGCCTGATCTACGAGCAGTACTTC
CASSQDAKGLIYEQYF
>TRBJ2-2|many|TRBD2|TRBV7-2
TGTGCCAGCATCTCCCCCCGGGAGGGCCGGGAGCTGTTTTTT
CASISPREGRELFF
>TRBJ2-1|.|.|TRBV27
TGTGCCAGCAGTTTATCAAGGGATAATGAGCAGTTCTTC
CASSLSRDNEQFF
>TRBJ2-2|many|.|TRBV7-8
TGTGCCAGCAATCCACAGGGCTCGCGAGCCACCGGGGAGCTGTTTTTT
CASNPQGSRATGELFF
>TRBJ1-4|many|.|TRBV12-3/TRBV12-4
TGTGCCAGCAGCGCTGGGTCGGCTGGGTATGGACTGTTTTTT
CASSAGSAGYGLFF
>TRBJ2-1|few|.|TRBV6-2/TRBV6-3
TGTGCCAGCAGTTCAGCGGTTGAATCTCGGTTCTTC
CASSSAVESRFF
>TRBJ1-3|many|.|TRBV7-9
TGTGCCAGCAGCCCCGAGCAGGGACGAAACACCATATATTTT
CASSPEQGRNTIYF
>TRBJ2-7|many|.|TRBV6-5
TGTGCCAGCAGTACCGTGACAGGAGTAAGCTCCTACGAGCAGTACTTC
CASSTVTGVSSYEQYF
>TRBJ1-5|.|TRBD1|TRBV3-1
TGTGCCAGCAGCCAGACAGGGAACAATCAGCCCCAGCATTTT
CASSQTGNNQPQHF
>TRBJ1-1|many|.|TRBV20-1
TGCAGTGCTAGTCCTCAGTCTTTAAACACTGAAGCTTTCTTT
CSASPQSLNTEAFF
>TRBJ2-3|many|TRBD2|TRBV29-1
TGCAGCGTTGGCGGAATCGCCGCGGGAGGGCGAGATACGCAGTATTTT
CSVGGIAAGGRDTQYF
>TRBJ2-1|many|.|TRBV9
TGTGCCAGCAGGTTTTCTGGGAGCTCCTACAATGAGCAGTTCTTC
CASRFSGSSYNEQFF
>TRBJ2-2|.|TRBD1|TRBV6-2/TRBV6-3
TGTGCCAGCAGCCAAGGACAGGTCGTGAACACCGGGGAGCTGTTTTTT
CASSQGQVVNTGELFF
>TRBJ2-1|.|.|TRBV20-1
TGCTCGTTCCTGCGGCGGGGAGGAACCAATGAGCAGTTCTTC
CSFLRRGGTNEQFF
>TRBJ2-1|.|.|TRBV9
TGTGCCAGCAGCGTTACAGGAAAGTGGGACAATGAGCAGTTCTTC
CASSVTGKWDNEQFF
>TRBJ1-4|few|TRBD1|TRBV3-1
TGTGCCAGCAGCCACCTACCGGGACAGGGGAACGAAAAACTGTTTTTT
CASSHLPGQGNEKLFF
>TRBJ2-6|many|.|TRBV12-5
TGTGCTAGTGGCCCGGGGGCTGGGGCCAACGTCCTGACTTTC
CASGPGAGANVLTF
>TRBJ1-2|many|.|TRBV4-3
TGCGCCAGCAGCCAAGATCGGGGCGGCTACACCTTC
CASSQDRGGYTF
>TRBJ2-3|few|.|TRBV12-3/TRBV12-4
TGTGCCAGCAGTGAACTAGCTCCAGATACGCAGTATTTT
CASSELAPDTQYF
>TRBJ1-1|.|.|TRBV29-1
TGCAGCGTCCGAACGAGGACATCGAACACTGAAGCTTTCTTT
CSVRTRTSNTEAFF
>TRBJ2-7|many|TRBD2|TRBV20-1
TGCAGTGCTAGGTCAGGGACTAGCGTTCGCGAGCAGTACTTC
CSARSGTSVREQYF
>TRBJ2-7|.|TRBD1|TRBV28
TGTGCCAGCAGATGGGGACAGGGAGCCTACGAGCAGTACTTC
CASRWGQGAYEQYF
>TRBJ1-2|.|TRBD1|TRBV20-1
TGCAGTGCTAGCTTCCGGGACAGGGCTTTATATGGCTACACCTTC
CSASFRDRALYGYTF
>TRBJ2-1|few|TRBD2|TRBV12-3/TRBV12-4
TGTGCCAGCAGATCCACTAGCGGGAGGTACAATGTGCAGTTCTTC
CASRSTSGRYNVQFF
>TRBJ1-6|few|TRBD1|TRBV29-1
TGCAGCGTTGCGACAGGGACGGGTTCACCCCTCCACTTT
CSVATGTGSPLHF
>TRBJ2-3|many|.|TRBV10-3
TGTGCCATCAGGGAGCCTAGCACAGATACGCAGTATTTT
CAIREPSTDTQYF
>TRBJ1-4|many|.|TRBV29-1
TGCAGCGTTAGATTCAGCGACGATAATGAAAAACTGTTTTTT
CSVRFSDDNEKLFF
>TRBJ2-2|few|.|TRBV20-1
TGCAGTGCTAGAGATCCCCGCGGGCGAGCGACGAACACCGGGGAGCTGTTTTTT
CSARDPRGRATNTGELFF
>TRBJ2-2|.|.|TRBV30
TGTGCCTGGAGTGTACGAGGGGACACCGGGGAGCTGTTTTTT
CAWSVRGDTGELFF
>TRBJ2-3|many|.|TRBV10-3
TGTGCCATCAGTGGGCCTAGCGCTAGCACAGATACGCAGTATTTT
CAISGPSASTDTQYF
>TRBJ2-3|many|.|TRBV7-9
TGTGCCAGCAGCTCCGGGAACGAGGATACGCAGTATTTT
CASSSGNEDTQYF
>TRBJ2-2|many|.|TRBV12-3/TRBV12-4
TGTGCCAGCAGGGCTGGGGACCGGGAGCTGTTTTTT
CASRAGDRELFF
>TRBJ2-3|many|TRBD1|TRBV29-1
TGCAGCGTCACAGGGGTGGAAGATACGCAGTATTTT
CSVTGVEDTQYF
>TRBJ1-6|many|.|TRBV4-1
TGCGCCAGCAGTCGCGGACCCTTGCAAAATTCACCCCTCCACTTT
CASSRGPLQNSPLHF
>TRBJ2-7|many|.|TRBV12-3/TRBV12-4
TGTGCCAGCAGTTTAGACACACCCTACGAGCAGTACTTC
CASSLDTPYEQYF
>TRBJ2-5|many|.|TRBV20-1
TGCAGTGCTGGGCAGGGGCTAGAGACCCAGTACTTC
CSAGQGLETQYF
>TRBJ2-1|.|.|TRBV18
TGTGCCAGCTCACCCCGAGATCACAATGAGCAGTTCTTC
CASSPRDHNEQFF
>TRBJ2-7|many|TRBD2|TRBV3-1
TGTGCCAGCAGCCCGAGCGGGAGGGCAAGCTACGAGCAGTACTTC
CASSPSGRASYEQYF
>TRBJ2-2|many|.|TRBV24-1
TGTGCCACCAGTGATTGGGCCAAGACGAGAGCCGGGGAGCTGTTTTTT
CATSDWAKTRAGELFF